The 16 T cell receptor beta chains listed next were all sequenced from one sample in a study of OX40 agonist ivuxolimab in advanced cancers. The data were produced by immunoSEQ multiplex PCR, yet TCRdb's version contains in-frame clones alone and is incomplete. In the table there are about 19,000 clones, 80% to 90% of which are singletons. Sequenced material: CD4+ or CD8+ T cells sorted from blood, taken in a trial of the OX40 agonist ivuxolimab. The receptor source for this set is an adult with an advanced solid tumor such as melanoma, head and neck, liver or kidney cancer.

The gene calls are TRBV9 and TRBJ2-5; 8 bases match TRBD2. The CDR3 has 16 residues. Trimming took 0 bases from V and 10 from J; bases not matched to a gene: 14. Germline CDR1 SGDLS, CDR2 YYNGEE. The CDR3 protein is CASSVATGGDGRNQYF. DNA for the CDR3: TGTGCCAGCAGCGTAGCTACGGGGGGGGACGGTCGAAACCAGTACTTC.

This clone was found once. The chain is built from TRBV10-2 and TRBJ2-3; D is undetermined. This CDR3 contains 13 residues. Trimming shortened V by 7 bases and J by 0 bases, and 8 bases separated the two germline ends. Germline V gene data show CDR1 as WSHSY and CDR2 as SAAADI. Written as DNA, the CDR3 is TGCGCCAGCAATGGCGGTAGCACAGATACGCAGTATTTT. It encodes CASNGGSTDTQYF.

The J gene is TRBJ1-2, the V gene TRBV6-1, with 8 bases lining up with TRBD1. CDR1 and CDR2 (germline): MNHNS, SASEGT. Losses at the gene ends were 2 bases for V and 5 bases for J; bases not matched to a gene: 7. This CDR3 is 15 amino acids long. CDR3 nucleotide sequence: TGTGCCAGCAGTGAACAGTTAGGACAGGGATATGGCTACACCTTC. Its protein is CASSEQLGQGYGYTF.

This chain uses TRBV10-3 with TRBJ1-1, with 7 nucleotides matching TRBD1. J lost 4 bases, V lost 0 bases, and 14 bases had no gene match. CDR3 length: 18 amino acids. The germline CDR1 and CDR2 sequences are ENHRY and SYGVKD. CDR3: CAISESRGGLRGPTEAFF. The CDR3 region has the DNA TGTGCCATCAGTGAGTCTAGAGGGGGATTGAGGGGGCCCACTGAAGCTTTCTTT.

The rearrangement uses TRBV7-9 and TRBJ1-3, with D possibly TRBD1 on 5 matching bases. Trimming took off 8 bases at V and 4 bases at J, with 6 bases between the two ends. CDR3 size: 11 residues. Germline CDR1 and CDR2: SEHNR and FQNEAQ (reference sequence). CDR3 protein: CASGGGNTIYF. For the CDR3, the DNA is TGTGCCAGCGGGGGAGGAAACACCATATATTTT. The full variable domain, completed using reference TRBV7-9 and TRBJ1-3, is DTGVSQNPRHKITKRGQNVTFRCDPISEHNRLYWYRQTLGQGPEFLTYFQNEAQLEKSRLLSDRFSAERPKGSFSTLEIQRTEQGDSAMYLCASGGGNTIYFGEGSWLTVV.

The chain is built from TRBV6-5 and TRBJ1-2; no clear D. The CDR3 extends over 13 amino acids. Between the trimmed V and J ends, which lost 6 bases and 3 bases, there was a span of 11 bases. The germline V gene has CDR1 MNHEY and CDR2 SVGAGI. CDR3 DNA: TGTGCCAGCAGCTATAATACCGACTATGGCTACACCTTC. Amino acids: CASSYNTDYGYTF.

This chain links TRBV7-9 with TRBJ1-1, with a tentative D call TRBD1 (5 bases). Germline loops: CDR1 SEHNR, CDR2 FQNEAQ (reference sequence). The V and J ends lost 2 bases and 5 bases respectively, with 12 bases between them. The CDR3 totals 14 residues. In nucleotides, the CDR3 is TGTGCCAGCAGCTTAAGGGGTGAGGGGACTGAAGCTTTCTTT. As protein: CASSLRGEGTEAFF.

For this clone: The conserved closing phenylalanine or tryptophan is absent in this CDR3, likely reflecting a read error. It is unclear where the CDR3 begins or ends on the DNA, so no DNA is shown, and the CDR3 is as TCRdb lists it. The V gene is TRBV30, the J gene TRBJ2-7; the table's D gene call, TRBD1, was not cross checked with the DNA. The length of the CDR3 is 12 amino acids, counting both ends. Germline loops: CDR1 GTSNPN, CDR2 SVGIG (reference sequence). The CDR3 spells CAWSVDSRDRHI.

The rearrangement links TRBV28 to TRBJ1-5; 9 bases map to TRBD1. The V segment lost 3 bases and the J segment 6 bases; nucleotides outside the gene matches: 6. The CDR3 runs to 15 residues. Per germline, CDR1 MDHEN and CDR2 SYDVKM. The CDR3 reads CASSLGTGMSQPQHF. The DNA for the CDR3 is TGTGCCAGCAGTTTGGGGACAGGGATGAGTCAGCCCCAGCATTTT.

The chain couples TRBV28 to TRBJ1-2; no reliable D call. The CDR3 covers 12 residues. V was pared by 8 bases and J by 3 bases, with 10 bases between. The germline V gene has CDR1 MDHEN and CDR2 SYDVKM. CDR3 DNA: TGTGCCAGCGGTAGGACGGACTATGGCTACACCTTC. Its protein is CASGRTDYGYTF.

The chain uses TRBV30 and TRBJ1-6; D is undetermined. V was cut by 0 bases and J by 10 bases, with 7 bases left in between. CDR3 size: 12 residues. From germline, CDR1 is GTSNPN and CDR2 SVGIG (reference sequence). The CDR3 protein is CAWSVLRSPLHF. As DNA, the CDR3 is TGTGCCTGGAGTGTATTACGCTCACCCCTCCACTTT. Full variable domain (remainder filled in from reference TRBV30 and TRBJ1-6): SQTIHQWPATLVQPVGSPLSLECTVEGTSNPNLYWYRQAAGRGLQLLFYSVGIGQISSEVPQNLSASRPQDRQFILSSKKLLLSDSGFYLCAWSVLRSPLHFGNGTRLTVT.

This rearrangement joins TRBV7-9 to TRBJ2-5; 9 nucleotides match TRBD1. CDR1 SEHNR and CDR2 FQNEAQ come from the germline V gene (reference sequence). CDR3 size: 15 residues. V was clipped by 7 bases and J by 1 base; unmatched bases: 7. CDR3 residues: CASTLTGGTQETQYF. The DNA for the CDR3 is TGTGCCAGCACACTGACAGGGGGGACCCAAGAGACCCAGTACTTC. The full variable domain, with the rest looked up from reference TRBV7-9 and TRBJ2-5, is DTGVSQNPRHKITKRGQNVTFRCDPISEHNRLYWYRQTLGQGPEFLTYFQNEAQLEKSRLLSDRFSAERPKGSFSTLEIQRTEQGDSAMYLCASTLTGGTQETQYFGPGTRLLVL.

The rearrangement uses TRBV19 and TRBJ2-7; the match to TRBD1 covers 7 bases. The ends lost 0 bases at V and 3 bases at J; junction bases unmatched: 5. The CDR3 is 15 residues long. Germline CDR1 is LNHDA and CDR2 is SQIVND (reference sequence). The CDR3 here is CASSIDEGGGYEQYF. The CDR3 nucleotides read TGTGCCAGTAGTATAGATGAAGGGGGCGGCTACGAGCAGTACTTC.

The chain recombines TRBV11-2 with TRBJ2-3, with TRBD2 matching 12 bases. Germline CDR1 SGHAT, CDR2 FQNNGV. Trimming took 5 bases from V and 2 from J; bases not matched to a gene: 5. The CDR3 spans 16 residues. CDR3 loop: CASSRGLAGFTDTQYF. The CDR3 nucleotides read TGTGCCAGCAGCCGGGGACTAGCGGGTTTCACAGATACGCAGTATTTT.

The rearrangement uses TRBV4-2 and TRBJ1-4; 7 bases are shared with TRBD1. CDR1 is LGHNA and CDR2 is YNFKEQ in the germline V gene. The V gene end was trimmed by 0 bases and the J gene end by 3 bases; junction bases not matched to a gene: 4. The CDR3 consists of 16 residues. CDR3 bases: TGTGCCAGCAGCCAAGAACCAGGGGGGGCTAATGAAAAACTGTTTTTT. The encoded protein is CASSQEPGGANEKLFF.

This chain links TRBV6-1 with TRBJ2-7; 10 bases line up with TRBD1. This CDR3 spans 15 amino acids. Germline V gene data show CDR1 as MNHNS and CDR2 as SASEGT. J was trimmed by 6 bases and V by 8 bases; bases with no gene match: 13. CDR3 amino acids: CASDKFGTGVLEQYF. The CDR3 DNA reads TGTGCCAGCGATAAATTCGGGACAGGGGTCCTCGAGCAGTACTTC.